These 20 T cell receptor beta chains share one sample of origin, sequenced in a study of T cell responses to AZD1222 COVID-19 vaccine. Measured with immunoSEQ multiplex PCR; TCRdb has only the in-frame clones, and not every one. The sample consists of over 95,000 clones, 87% of them appearing once. The sequences come from peripheral blood, collected on day 0 of AZD1222 vaccination. All receptors derive from an adult in good health.

This clone was recorded a few times. This chain joins TRBV28 and TRBJ2-5; no clear D gene. Germline assignment: CDR1 MDHEN and CDR2 SYDVKM. CDR3 length: 15 amino acids. V shed 7 bases and J shed 0 bases, with 15 bases lying between them. CDR3: CASTTAAGYQETQYF. CDR3 coding DNA: TGTGCCAGCACGACGGCAGCCGGGTACCAAGAGACCCAGTACTTC.

The chain employs TRBV19 and TRBJ2-1; 7 bases are shared with TRBD2. Germline CDR1 LNHDA, CDR2 SQIVND (reference sequence). CDR3 length: 15 residues. Trimming at V came to 11 bases and at J to 2 bases, leaving 12 bases not matched to a gene. The CDR3 loop reads CASSGTGGPYNEQFF. The CDR3 DNA sequence: TGTGCCTCCTCAGGGACGGGAGGCCCCTACAATGAGCAGTTCTTC.

This clone turned up a few times. The rearrangement links TRBV20-1 to TRBJ2-1, with TRBD1 matching over 7 bases. The CDR3 consists of 15 residues. CDR1 DFQATT and CDR2 SNEGSKA come from the germline V gene (reference sequence). Trimming at V came to 3 bases and at J to 4 bases, leaving 9 bases not matched to a gene. This chain's CDR3 is CSASDHTGVYNEQFF. The CDR3 coding sequence is TGCAGTGCTAGTGATCATACAGGGGTATACAATGAGCAGTTCTTC.

The chain recombines TRBV9 with TRBJ1-1; D is possibly TRBD1 (6 bases). Germline CDR1 and CDR2: SGDLS and YYNGEE. The CDR3 is 13 amino acids. Trimming left V 3 bases short and J 11 bases short, with 17 bases between. Here the CDR3 reads CASSAVQGTVAFF. CDR3 coding DNA: TGTGCCAGCAGCGCGGTCCAGGGGACGGTGGCTTTCTTT.

This chain links TRBV30 with TRBJ2-7, with TRBD1 as a possible D gene (5 bases). This CDR3 is 12 amino acids long. Germline CDR1 and CDR2: GTSNPN and SVGIG (reference sequence). The ends were cut back, 3 bases at V and 1 base at J, with 7 bases in the middle. CDR3 DNA: TGTGCCTGGAGGGCAGGGTCCTACGAGCAGTACTTC. Amino acid sequence: CAWRAGSYEQYF.

In the case of this clone: Other nucleotide sequences in the sample specify the same CDR3. The rearrangement uses TRBV5-1 and TRBJ1-3; D unclear. The V gene lost 0 bases and the J gene lost 0 bases, with 7 bases spanning the gap. The CDR3 is 15 amino acids. Germline CDR1 SGHRS, CDR2 YFSETQ. The CDR3 loop is CASSLEGASGNTIYF. CDR3 sequence (DNA): TGCGCCAGCAGCTTGGAGGGTGCCTCTGGAAACACCATATATTTT.

The rearrangement links TRBV29-1 to TRBJ2-1, with 9 nucleotides matching TRBD1. Germline V gives CDR1 SQVTM, CDR2 ANQGSEA. Germline trimming cut 6 bases from V and 4 bases from J; bases unmatched to any gene: 28. The CDR3 has 21 residues. CDR3 in DNA: TGCAGCGTCGACGTTATGAACAGGGGGCGGTCACTCAGCGGGGATTACAATGAGCAGTTCTTC. Protein sequence: CSVDVMNRGRSLSGDYNEQFF.

This chain joins TRBV6-2 or TRBV6-3 and TRBJ2-7, with D maybe TRBD1 (5 bases). The length of the CDR3 is 11 residues. Germline values: CDR1 MNHEY, CDR2 SVGEGT. The ends were cut back, 2 bases at V and 7 bases at J, with 6 bases in the middle. The CDR3 spells CASSYRTEQYF. The CDR3 DNA sequence: TGTGCCAGCAGTTACCGGACAGAGCAGTACTTC.

This chain joins TRBV18 and TRBJ1-2; 8 nucleotides match TRBD1. CDR3 length equals 14 residues. Germline V CDR1 and CDR2: KGHSH, LQKENI. V was clipped by 5 bases and J by 3 bases; unmatched bases: 5. The CDR3 reads CASSKTGEDYGYTF. CDR3 bases: TGTGCCAGCTCAAAGACAGGGGAGGACTATGGCTACACCTTC.

The chain combines TRBV5-4 with TRBJ2-7; TRBD1 agrees at 9 bases. The CDR3 has 16 residues. The J segment lost 0 bases and the V segment lost 0 bases, leaving 4 bases of the junction unmatched. Germline-derived CDR1 and CDR2 are SGHNT and YYREEE (reference sequence). The CDR3 DNA sequence: TGTGCCAGCAGCTTGGGGGGGACAGGGAGCTCCTACGAGCAGTACTTC. This sequence encodes CASSLGGTGSSYEQYF.

This clone was detected once. Additional DNA sequences in this sample encode the identical CDR3. The chain has TRBV7-2 and TRBJ1-1; 8 positions match TRBD1. This CDR3 contains 15 residues. Trimming cost V 2 bases and J 5 bases; bases outside gene matches: 7. The V gene's germline CDR1 is SGHTA and CDR2 FQGNSA. CDR3 nucleotide sequence: TGTGCCAGCAGCTTATCGCGACAGGGGAATACTGAAGCTTTCTTT. Encoded protein: CASSLSRQGNTEAFF.

The genes are TRBV5-6 and TRBJ2-5; perhaps TRBD1 as D (7 bases). From germline, CDR1 is SGHDT and CDR2 YYEEEE. The CDR3 is 11 residues long. V lost 4 bases, J lost 7 bases, and 8 bases lay in between. CDR3 protein: CASSQGGTQYF. DNA of the CDR3: TGTGCCAGCAGCCAGGGGGGGACCCAGTACTTC.

The V and J genes are TRBV14 and TRBJ1-1, with D uncertain. CDR1 SGHDN and CDR2 FVKESK come from the germline V gene. V gave up 0 bases and J gave up 1 base, with 6 bases separating them. The length of the CDR3 is 14 residues. CDR3 amino acids: CASSQDSGNTEAFF. CDR3 sequence (DNA): TGTGCCAGCAGCCAAGATTCAGGGAACACTGAAGCTTTCTTT.

This sequence joins TRBV5-1 and TRBJ1-6; 9 bases agree with TRBD1. Germline V CDR1 and CDR2: SGHRS, YFSETQ. The length of the CDR3 is 15 residues. V shed 4 bases, J shed 9 bases, and the junction held 8 bases outside the gene matches. The CDR3 protein is CASSPEGTGISPLHF. CDR3 coding DNA: TGCGCCAGCAGCCCGGAAGGGACAGGGATTTCACCCCTCCACTTT.

CDR3 region: CSASLGGPNTGELFF. The CDR3 coding sequence is TGCAGTGCTAGTTTGGGGGGCCCGAACACCGGGGAGCTGTTTTTT. The V and J genes are TRBV20-1 and TRBJ2-2; TRBD1 or TRBD2 may be the D gene (6 bases each). Trimming left V 3 bases short and J 0 bases short, with 11 bases between. This CDR3 is built from 15 residues. Looked up from germline, CDR1 is DFQATT and CDR2 is SNEGSKA (reference sequence).

The chain has TRBV6-5 and TRBJ1-3; D gene ambiguous. Germline V lookup: CDR1 MNHEY, CDR2 SVGAGI. CDR3 length: 15 amino acids. Trimming left V 6 bases short and J 1 base short, with 13 bases between. CDR3 residues: CASSRTLPSGNTIYF. The CDR3 nucleotides are TGTGCCAGCAGCAGGACTCTGCCGTCTGGAAACACCATATATTTT.

This rearrangement joins TRBV28 to TRBJ2-1; possibly TRBD2 for D (6 bases). From germline, CDR1 is MDHEN and CDR2 SYDVKM. The CDR3 is made up of 16 amino acids. Between the trimmed V and J ends, which lost 6 bases and 4 bases, there was a span of 19 bases. DNA of the CDR3: TGTGCCAGCAGCAACCTGGGCGGGAAGATATACAATGAGCAGTTCTTC. Protein sequence: CASSNLGGKIYNEQFF.

This chain uses TRBV21-1 with TRBJ1-5; the DNA was not compared with TRBD1, the D call given in the table. TRBV21-1 is a known pseudogene. This CDR3 region has 14 residues. Here the CDR3 reads CASSDRGGGQPQHF. The CDR3 DNA sequence: TGTGCCAGCAGCGATCGAGGGGGCGGCCAGCCCCAGCATTTT.

V gene TRBV21-1 combines with J gene TRBJ2-3; TRBD2 is the table's D call, not checked against the DNA. TRBV21-1 is a documented pseudogene. The CDR3 covers 14 residues. CDR3: CASRLAGVTDTQYF. In nucleotides, the CDR3 is TGTGCCAGCCGGCTAGCGGGAGTCACAGATACGCAGTATTTT.

This clone was found once. The chain carries TRBV27 and TRBJ2-2; a possible D gene is TRBD1 (6 bases). The CDR3 runs to 18 residues. From germline, CDR1 is MNHEY and CDR2 SMNVEV (reference sequence). V shed 0 bases and J shed 3 bases, with 17 bases lying between them. This CDR3 reads CASSLSMNRVRDTGELFF. The CDR3 DNA is TGTGCCAGCAGTTTATCGATGAACAGGGTCAGGGACACCGGGGAGCTGTTTTTT.